This TCR beta chain was sequenced in a study of T cells after yellow fever vaccination. TCRdb itself ran the 5' RACE reads through MiXCR, one entry per CDR3 protein. The table has approximately 550,000 distinct CDR3 sequences, 13% seen once. This clonotype was recorded many times. The receptor's source is a man aged 30 to 39 who received the YFV17D yellow fever vaccine. The sequencing used PBMCs, collected on the day of the yellow fever booster vaccination.

The CDR3 coding sequence is TGTGCCAGCAGCTTTCGGGGCACAGATACGCAGTATTTT. It translates to CASSFRGTDTQYF. This chain joins TRBV7-2 and TRBJ2-3; no reliable D call. CDR1 is SGHTA, CDR2 FQGNSA, per germline. V dropped 3 bases and J dropped 1 base, with 5 bases sitting between them. The CDR3 spans 13 residues.